Given below is one T cell receptor beta chain in context. Its antigen is undetermined. These data originate in a study of radiotherapy plus CTLA-4 blockade in lung cancer. Turning to the study itself: Objective responses arose in 15% to 20% of patients, and 31% experienced disease control. Study results and limitations: Researchers report tumor-derived TCR clones expanding in blood after radiotherapy plus ipilimumab. Early clone dynamics of blood T cells, plus interferon-beta, reportedly predicted response best.

Receiving focal radiation plus CTLA-4 blockade with ipilimumab were patients who had chemo-refractory metastatic non-small-cell lung cancer. The germline gives CDR1 SGDLS, CDR2 YYNGEE. The CDR3 covers 15 residues. V was shortened by 0 bases and J by 3 bases, with 9 bases between the two germline ends. Method: immunoSEQ multiplex PCR; TCRdb's copy keeps in-frame clones and lacks some. The table lists about 43,000 clones, 55% to 80% of them singletons. The chain joins TRBV9 to TRBJ2-2, with a weak D call TRBD2 (6 bases). This TCR was recovered from a human donor with non-small cell lung cancer who had a partial response to radiotherapy plus ipilimumab. Sequences were derived from peripheral blood, sampled from a patient treated with radiotherapy plus ipilimumab. The CDR3 DNA sequence: TGTGCCAGCAGCGTAGACGGGGGATACACCGGGGAGCTGTTTTTT. Translated, it gives CASSVDGGYTGELFF.